The 5 T cell receptor beta chains below come from one sample, sequenced in a study of cytomegalovirus exposure and HLA in healthy donors. The primer mix had 60 Vbeta and 13 Jbeta primers. Only in-frame clones appear in the TCRdb table, and some are missing; sequencing was by immunoSEQ multiplex PCR. The sample gives 87,000 or so clones, 60% to 80% of which show up once; roughly 3% is in the top ten. Sequencing was performed on PBMCs. Source of these receptors: a man aged 60 to 69 in good health and CMV-seronegative.

In its sample, this clone was seen a few times. This chain uses TRBV6-1 with TRBJ2-1, with 9 bases aligning to TRBD1. CDR1 MNHNS and CDR2 SASEGT come from the germline V gene. The V segment lost 1 base and the J segment 3 bases; nucleotides outside the gene matches: 1. The CDR3 covers 15 residues. CDR3 in amino acids: CASSEETGGYNEQFF. The CDR3 bases are TGTGCCAGCAGTGAAGAGACAGGGGGCTACAATGAGCAGTTCTTC.

This clone was recorded a few times. The chain links TRBV28 to TRBJ1-5, with a weak D call TRBD1 (5 bases). Germline V lookup: CDR1 MDHEN, CDR2 SYDVKM. V was shortened by 3 bases and J by 0 bases, with 12 bases between the two germline ends. The CDR3 is 16 residues long. CDR3 region: CASSLNPGYSNQPQHF. CDR3 coding DNA: TGTGCCAGCAGTTTGAATCCAGGGTATAGCAATCAGCCCCAGCATTTT.

The chain uses TRBV19 and TRBJ1-2, with TRBD1 as a possible D gene (6 bases). V gave up 6 bases and J gave up 1 base, with 15 bases separating them. The germline V gene encodes CDR1 LNHDA and CDR2 SQIVND (reference sequence). The CDR3 sequence is 15 residues long. Written as DNA, the CDR3 is TGTGCCAGTAGAGGGCTGGACAGACTTAACTATGGCTACACCTTC. Residues: CASRGLDRLNYGYTF.

The table lists this clone with a few counts. J is TRBJ1-5 and V is TRBV18; the match to TRBD1 covers 7 bases. CDR1 KGHSH and CDR2 LQKENI come from the germline V gene. CDR3 length: 14 residues. J lost 5 bases, V lost 6 bases, and 7 bases had no gene match. CDR3 region: CASSQAGGHQPQHF. The DNA for the CDR3 is TGTGCCAGCTCGCAGGCAGGGGGACATCAGCCCCAGCATTTT.

This chain joins TRBV5-1 and TRBJ2-7; 8 bases fit TRBD1. CDR1 is SGHRS, CDR2 YFSETQ, per germline. CDR3 length: 15 amino acids. V lost 0 bases and J lost 3; bases outside the gene matches: 5. Here the CDR3 DNA reads TGCGCCAGCAGCTTGGACACAGGGGGACGCTACGAGCAGTACTTC. Translating it yields CASSLDTGGRYEQYF.